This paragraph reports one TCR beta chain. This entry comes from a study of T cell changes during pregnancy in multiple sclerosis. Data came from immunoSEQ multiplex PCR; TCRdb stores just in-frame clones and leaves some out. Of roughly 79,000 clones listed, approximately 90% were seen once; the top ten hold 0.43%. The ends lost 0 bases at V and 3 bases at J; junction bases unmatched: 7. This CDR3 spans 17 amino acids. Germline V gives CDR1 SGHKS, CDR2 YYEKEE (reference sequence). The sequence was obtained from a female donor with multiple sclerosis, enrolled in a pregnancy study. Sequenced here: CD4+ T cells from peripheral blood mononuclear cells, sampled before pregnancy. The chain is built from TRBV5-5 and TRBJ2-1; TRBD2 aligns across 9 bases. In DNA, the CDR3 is TGTGCCAGCAGCTTGGGGACTAGCGCGAACCTCTACAATGAGCAGTTCTTC. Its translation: CASSLGTSANLYNEQFF.